This TCR beta chain was identified in a study of Graves' ophthalmopathy and Graves' hyperthyroidism. In the study overall: Peripheral blood was obtained at first diagnosis, ahead of any treatment.

As for this clonotype: Its specificity is unknown.

The CDR3 has 17 amino acids. Germline V gene sequence: CDR1 SGHVS, CDR2 FQNEAQ. V shed 3 bases, J shed 2 bases, and the junction held 10 bases outside the gene matches. TCR beta CDR3 amplification used RNA transcripts. The workflow started with a first-round RT-PCR run with HTBI primers and then moved on to a second-round multiplex PCR. TCRdb redid the calling of the multiplex PCR reads with MiXCR, one entry per CDR3 protein. In the table there are about 420,000 distinct CDR3 sequences, around a fifth of which are singletons. Study-wide results and limits: With a specificity of about 73% and a sensitivity of about 71%, the model predicted ophthalmopathy progression.

Sequenced input: peripheral blood. The clonotype originates from a woman between 18 and 30 years old with stable Graves' hyperthyroidism. The rearrangement links TRBV7-8 to TRBJ2-5; 9 positions match TRBD1. CDR3 in amino acids: CASSFSGQGFAQETQYF. Here the CDR3 DNA reads TGTGCCAGCAGCTTTTCGGGACAGGGTTTTGCACAAGAGACCCAGTACTTC.